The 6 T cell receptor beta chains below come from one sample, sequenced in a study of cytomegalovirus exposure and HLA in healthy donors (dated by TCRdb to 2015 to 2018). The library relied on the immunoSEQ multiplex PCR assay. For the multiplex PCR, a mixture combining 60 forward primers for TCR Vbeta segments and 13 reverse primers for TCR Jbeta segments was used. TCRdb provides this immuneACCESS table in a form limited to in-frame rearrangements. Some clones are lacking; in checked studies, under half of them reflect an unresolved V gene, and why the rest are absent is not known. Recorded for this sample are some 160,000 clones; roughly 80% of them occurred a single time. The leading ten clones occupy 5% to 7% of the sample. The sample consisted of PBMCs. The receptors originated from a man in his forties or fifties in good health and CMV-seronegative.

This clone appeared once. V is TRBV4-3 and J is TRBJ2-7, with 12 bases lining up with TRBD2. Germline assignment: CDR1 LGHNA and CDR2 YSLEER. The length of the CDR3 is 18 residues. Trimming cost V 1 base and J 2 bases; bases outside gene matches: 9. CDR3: CASSQGLAGATNTYEQYF. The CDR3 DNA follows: TGCGCCAGCAGCCAAGGACTAGCGGGGGCTACAAATACCTACGAGCAGTACTTC.

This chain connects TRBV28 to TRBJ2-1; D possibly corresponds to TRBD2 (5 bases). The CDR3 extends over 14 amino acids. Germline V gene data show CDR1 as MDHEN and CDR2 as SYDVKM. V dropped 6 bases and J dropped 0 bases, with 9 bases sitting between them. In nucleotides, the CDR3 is TGTGCCAGCAGCCCGACTAACTCCTACAATGAGCAGTTCTTC. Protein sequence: CASSPTNSYNEQFF.

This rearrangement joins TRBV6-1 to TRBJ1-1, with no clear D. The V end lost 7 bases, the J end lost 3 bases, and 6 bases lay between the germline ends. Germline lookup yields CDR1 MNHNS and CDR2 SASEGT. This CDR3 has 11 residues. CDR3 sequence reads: CASTLYTEAFF. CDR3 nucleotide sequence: TGTGCCAGCACCCTCTACACTGAAGCTTTCTTT.

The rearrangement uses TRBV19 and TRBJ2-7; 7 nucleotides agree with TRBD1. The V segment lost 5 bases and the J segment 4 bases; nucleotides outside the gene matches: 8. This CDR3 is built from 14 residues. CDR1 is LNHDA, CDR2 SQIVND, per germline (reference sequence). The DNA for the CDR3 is TGTGCCAGTAGTCCCCGGGACAGTCTTTACGAGCAGTACTTC. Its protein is CASSPRDSLYEQYF.

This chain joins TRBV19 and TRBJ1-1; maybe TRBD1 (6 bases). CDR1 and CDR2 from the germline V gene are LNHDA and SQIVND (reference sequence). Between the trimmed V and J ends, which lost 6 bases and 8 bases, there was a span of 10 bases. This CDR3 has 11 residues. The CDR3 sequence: CASRTDREAFF. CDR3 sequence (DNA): TGTGCCAGTAGGACCGACAGGGAAGCTTTCTTT. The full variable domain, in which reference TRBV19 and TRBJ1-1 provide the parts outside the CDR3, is DGGITQSPKYLFRKEGQNVTLSCEQNLNHDAMYWYRQDPGQGLRLIYYSQIVNDFQKGDIAEGYSVSREKKESFPLTVTSAQKNPTAFYLCASRTDREAFFGQGTRLTVV.

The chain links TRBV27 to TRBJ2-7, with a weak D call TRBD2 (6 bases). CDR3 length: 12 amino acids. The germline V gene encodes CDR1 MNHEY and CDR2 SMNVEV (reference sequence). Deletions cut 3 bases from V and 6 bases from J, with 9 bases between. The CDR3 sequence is CASSFRRGEQYF. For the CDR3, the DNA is TGTGCCAGCAGTTTCCGGAGGGGCGAGCAGTACTTC.